The 24 T cell receptor beta chains reported below all come from one sample, sequenced in a study of control samples from healthy donors and cancer patients (dated by TCRdb to 2020 to 2022). Receptors were amplified or captured by the immunoSEQ multiplex PCR assay. TCRdb retrieved this table from immuneACCESS and kept in-frame rearrangements only. Not all clones are present; in checked studies, unresolved V genes account for under half, and no reason is known for the remainder. Present in this sample are about 110,000 clones, 70% to 85% of which were seen just once. About 7% of the sample comes from the top ten. The sample comprised blood. The source of these receptors is a man aged 18 to 29 in good health.

The gene calls are TRBV5-8 and TRBJ2-1, with TRBD2 matching 7 bases. Germline assignment: CDR1 SGHTS and CDR2 YDEGEE. The CDR3 is made up of 14 amino acids. The V segment lost 3 bases and the J segment 10 bases; nucleotides outside the gene matches: 10. The CDR3 sequence: CASSSYRDYQEQFF. The DNA for the CDR3 is TGTGCCAGCAGCTCCTACCGGGACTATCAGGAGCAGTTCTTC.

The CDR3, as DNA: TGTGCCAGCAGCTTGGGCACAGTTAACACCGGGGAGCTGTTTTTT. Its protein is CASSLGTVNTGELFF. This rearrangement joins TRBV5-5 to TRBJ2-2, with D uncertain. The CDR3 runs to 15 residues. The V end lost 0 bases, the J end lost 2 bases, and 8 bases lay between the germline ends. Germline assignment: CDR1 SGHKS and CDR2 YYEKEE (reference sequence).

The V gene is TRBV4-1, the J gene TRBJ2-1; D uncertain. The CDR3 covers 11 residues. V was clipped by 0 bases and J by 8 bases, with 2 bases between them. Germline values: CDR1 MGHRA, CDR2 YSYEKL. The CDR3 sequence is CASSQEYEQFF. DNA for the CDR3: TGCGCCAGCAGCCAAGAGTATGAGCAGTTCTTC.

The CDR3 loop reads CATSDLVGARGEKLFF. The CDR3 DNA follows: TGTGCCACCAGTGATTTGGTGGGGGCGCGGGGTGAAAAACTGTTTTTT. This chain connects TRBV24-1 to TRBJ1-4; a weak D match, TRBD1 (6 bases). The germline V and J ends were trimmed by 0 bases and 7 bases, with 14 bases remaining between them. The CDR3 runs 16 residues. Germline V lookup: CDR1 KGHDR, CDR2 SFDVKD.

The V and J genes are TRBV2 and TRBJ2-5; D remains unclear. The CDR3 runs 14 residues. Germline assignment: CDR1 SNHLY and CDR2 FYNNEI. V was trimmed by 8 bases and J by 3 bases, leaving 16 bases between them. The CDR3 loop reads CASRFDSLKETQYF. The DNA for the CDR3 is TGTGCCAGCCGCTTCGATAGTCTCAAAGAGACCCAGTACTTC.

The gene calls are TRBV7-2 and TRBJ2-2; the match to TRBD2 covers 12 bases. In germline, CDR1 is SGHTA, CDR2 FQGNSA. The trim removed 6 bases at V and 2 bases at J, leaving 7 bases unmatched. The CDR3 loop spans 17 amino acids. CDR3 DNA sequence: TGTGCCAGCAGAGTGAAGGGACTAGCGGGTAACACCGGGGAGCTGTTTTTT. It translates to CASRVKGLAGNTGELFF.

Only a few counts were recorded for this clone. The chain uses TRBV2 and TRBJ2-7; D is possibly TRBD1 or TRBD2 (5 bases each). V lost 5 bases and J 12 bases, leaving 17 bases between the germline ends. CDR3 length equals 12 residues. Germline V lookup: CDR1 SNHLY, CDR2 FYNNEI. The CDR3 protein is CASSNSLGGRYF. The CDR3 DNA sequence: TGTGCCAGCAGTAACTCCCTTGGGGGACGGTACTTC. Combining the CDR3 with reference TRBV2 and TRBJ2-7 gives the whole variable domain EPEVTQTPSHQVTQMGQEVILRCVPISNHLYFYWYRQILGQKVEFLVSFYNNEISEKSEIFDDQFSVERPDGSNFTLKIRSTKLEDSAMYFCASSNSLGGRYFGPGTRLTVT.

This clone was picked up a small number of times. J is TRBJ2-4 and V is TRBV28, with 7 bases that match TRBD1. V shed 2 bases and J 7 bases; nucleotides not matched to a gene: 2. The CDR3 has 13 amino acids. Germline CDR1 and CDR2: MDHEN and SYDVKM. CDR3 nucleotides: TGTGCCAGCAGTTTAGGGACAGCCAACATTCAGTACTTC. Translating gives CASSLGTANIQYF.

The chain couples TRBV6-6 to TRBJ2-1; D is perhaps TRBD1 (5 bases). Germline assignment: CDR1 MNHNY and CDR2 SVGAGI (reference sequence). V dropped 6 bases and J dropped 10 bases, with 19 bases sitting between them. The CDR3 totals 14 residues. CDR3 in DNA: TGTGCCAGCAGACTATCGGACAACCTGGGAGAGCAGTTCTTC. Protein sequence: CASRLSDNLGEQFF.

This clone was picked up a small number of times. The J gene is TRBJ1-2, the V gene TRBV12-5, with no clear D. The CDR3 runs to 15 residues. Germline loops: CDR1 LGHNT, CDR2 FRNRAP. V shed 0 bases and J shed 2 bases, with 10 bases lying between them. CDR3 sequence reads: CASGLVQRPNYGYTF. The CDR3 bases are TGTGCTAGTGGTTTGGTACAAAGACCAAACTATGGCTACACCTTC.

The rearrangement links TRBV5-5 to TRBJ1-4; 7 nucleotides line up with TRBD1. The CDR3 is 17 residues long. In germline, CDR1 is SGHKS, CDR2 YYEKEE (reference sequence). V was clipped by 5 bases and J by 3 bases; unmatched bases: 13. The CDR3 bases are TGTGCCAGCAGTCCCGGACAGGTTGATATTTCTAATGAAAAACTGTTTTTT. It encodes CASSPGQVDISNEKLFF.

The chain combines TRBV18 with TRBJ2-5, with TRBD1 matching over 8 bases. The ends lost 2 bases at V and 2 bases at J; junction bases unmatched: 10. Germline V gives CDR1 KGHSH, CDR2 LQKENI. The CDR3 sequence is 17 residues long. The CDR3 coding sequence is TGTGCCAGCTCACCAGGTCCGCGACAGGGGAGGCAAGAGACCCAGTACTTC. Its protein is CASSPGPRQGRQETQYF.

This clone was counted only a few times. V gene TRBV27 combines with J gene TRBJ1-2; D call uncertain. The CDR3 is 13 amino acids. Deletions cut 5 bases from V and 3 bases from J, with 10 bases between. Germline CDR1 is MNHEY and CDR2 is SMNVEV (reference sequence). In DNA, the CDR3 is TGTGCCAGCAGTCGCCGGACGGACTATGGCTACACCTTC. Its protein is CASSRRTDYGYTF.

The V and J genes are TRBV4-3 and TRBJ1-6, with D perhaps matching TRBD1 (5 bases). Trimming cost V 4 bases and J 7 bases, with 11 bases left between them. From germline, CDR1 is LGHNA and CDR2 YSLEER. The CDR3 has 14 amino acids. This chain's CDR3 is CASSRGVENSPLHF. The CDR3 region has the DNA TGCGCCAGCAGCCGAGGGGTAGAGAATTCACCCCTCCACTTT.

This clone appeared many times. The CDR3 protein is CASRRGGNQPQHF. CDR3 bases: TGTGCCAGCAGGCGAGGGGGAAATCAGCCCCAGCATTTT. The rearrangement links TRBV6-5 to TRBJ1-5; D is possibly TRBD1 (6 bases). Germline loops: CDR1 MNHEY, CDR2 SVGAGI. The CDR3 extends over 13 amino acids. Trimming cost V 6 bases and J 4 bases, with 10 bases left between them.

The CDR3 spells CASSYSWAYQPQHF. The CDR3 coding sequence is TGTGCCAGCAGTTACTCGTGGGCCTATCAGCCCCAGCATTTT. V and J are TRBV6-5 and TRBJ1-5, with D uncertain. V was clipped by 0 bases and J by 5 bases, with 8 bases between them. CDR1 and CDR2 (germline): MNHEY, SVGAGI. The CDR3 runs to 14 residues.

The V and J genes are TRBV7-3 and TRBJ2-7, with 10 positions matching TRBD2. The V gene's germline CDR1 is SGHTA and CDR2 FQGTGA. Trimming cost V 2 bases and J 0 bases; bases outside gene matches: 10. The CDR3 runs to 18 residues. CDR3 region: CASSLPLAGGLHSYEQYF. The CDR3 DNA follows: TGTGCCAGCAGCTTACCATTAGCGGGGGGCCTACACTCCTACGAGCAGTACTTC.

The chain combines TRBV29-1 with TRBJ1-2, with a tentative D call TRBD1 (5 bases). The germline gives CDR1 SQVTM, CDR2 ANQGSEA. V dropped 0 bases and J dropped 3 bases, with 8 bases sitting between them. The CDR3 loop spans 13 amino acids. Here the CDR3 DNA reads TGCAGCGTTGAAGATCTGGGGGACTATGGCTACACCTTC. Translating it yields CSVEDLGDYGYTF.

V usage is TRBV7-2 and J usage is TRBJ1-2; no clear D gene. Trimming removed 1 base from V and 5 bases from J, with 14 bases in between. The CDR3 consists of 15 residues. In germline, CDR1 is SGHTA, CDR2 FQGNSA. Here the CDR3 DNA reads TGTGCCAGCAGCTTAGAGGTCGGACCCTCATATGGCTACACCTTC. Protein: CASSLEVGPSYGYTF. Filled out from reference TRBV7-2 and TRBJ1-2, the complete variable domain reads GAGVSQSPSNKVTEKGKDVELRCDPISGHTALYWYRQSLGQGLEFLIYFQGNSAPDKSGLPSDRFSAERTGGSVSTLTIQRTQQEDSAVYLCASSLEVGPSYGYTFGSGTRLTVV.

This rearrangement joins TRBV6-2 or TRBV6-3 to TRBJ1-2; D perhaps matches TRBD1 (6 bases). The germline V and J ends were trimmed by 2 bases and 4 bases, with 14 bases remaining between them. There are 15 residues in the CDR3. CDR1 MNHEY and CDR2 SVGEGT come from the germline V gene. The DNA of the CDR3 is TGTGCCAGCAGTTACCTCCAGGGGTACCTCTATGGCTACACCTTC. Translation: CASSYLQGYLYGYTF.

This clone was seen a few times. This sequence joins TRBV9 and TRBJ2-1; no clear D. The CDR3 contains 13 residues. Germline V lookup: CDR1 SGDLS, CDR2 YYNGEE. Trimming shortened V by 3 bases and J by 3 bases, and 7 bases separated the two germline ends. The CDR3 region has the DNA TGTGCCAGCAGCGCCGCCCTCTACAATGAGCAGTTCTTC. Encoded protein: CASSAALYNEQFF.

The CDR3 reads CAISKGQGAGQPQHF. The DNA for the CDR3 is TGTGCCATCAGTAAAGGACAGGGGGCTGGTCAGCCCCAGCATTTT. This chain uses TRBV10-3 with TRBJ1-5; 11 bases are a match to TRBD1. The CDR3 is 15 amino acids. Unmatched junction bases numbered 6, after V lost 5 bases and J lost 6 bases. CDR1 and CDR2 (germline): ENHRY, SYGVKD.

V is TRBV27 and J is TRBJ1-5; a possible D gene is TRBD1 (6 bases). Germline lookup yields CDR1 MNHEY and CDR2 SMNVEV (reference sequence). The V and J ends lost 6 bases and 6 bases respectively, with 15 bases between them. There are 14 residues in the CDR3. This chain's CDR3 is CASRLTGNRQPQHF. DNA for the CDR3: TGTGCCAGCAGACTAACAGGGAATCGTCAGCCCCAGCATTTT.

This clone was seen only a few times. The V gene is TRBV14, the J gene TRBJ2-1, with a possible D match to TRBD2 (5 bases). Germline V gene sequence: CDR1 SGHDN, CDR2 FVKESK. The CDR3 is 14 residues long. The germline V and J ends were trimmed by 2 bases and 2 bases, with 7 bases remaining between them. CDR3 loop: CASSQRETYNEQFF. As DNA, the CDR3 is TGTGCCAGCAGCCAAAGGGAGACCTACAATGAGCAGTTCTTC.